These T cell receptor beta chains were read from a single sample in a study of shared clonotypes between healthy human individuals. Clones were sequenced by immunoSEQ multiplex PCR, and TCRdb holds only the in-frame ones, with some missing. The sample lists about 1.1 million clones, 75% to 80% seen once, with approximately 0.56% in the top ten. Sequenced: memory CD4+ T cells from PBMCs. Source of these receptors: a man between 18 and 35 years old in good health. Some clones in this sample may be carry-over from other donors' samples. Each CDR3 is given with its conserved first and last residue. Size is stated for part of the rows, as once, few or many counts, or as a class when the clone is expanded.

>TRBV9|once|TRBJ2-2
CASSGTGLGELFF
>TRBV5-1|NA|TRBJ2-1
CASSAGNSYNEQFF
>TRBV2|NA|TRBJ1-4
CASSSQGLANEKLFF
>TRBV28|NA|TRBJ1-5
CASSFWGTHQPQHF
>TRBV5-1|NA|TRBJ1-2
CASSLEQGYGYTF
>TRBV27|NA|TRBJ1-5
CASSFGGQPHQPQHF
>TRBV19|NA|TRBJ1-2
CASSIDRSYGYTF
>TRBV7-2|NA|TRBJ2-5
CASSPQQGETQYF
>TRBV5-1|NA|TRBJ2-3
CASSLGVQQDTDTQYF
>TRBV27|NA|TRBJ1-6
CASRSQLTLNSPLHF
>TRBV18|NA|TRBJ2-1
CASSPQASGRTYNEQFF
>TRBV5-6|NA|TRBJ1-4
CASSLRTNEKLFF
>TRBV5-1|NA|TRBJ2-5
CASSLGRIGETQYF
>TRBV6-6|NA|TRBJ2-7
CASSHRTDGYEQYF
>TRBV9|NA|TRBJ2-3
CASSVGGFGRADTQYF
>TRBV28|NA|TRBJ1-2
CATTTGTGDYGYTF
>TRBV28|few|TRBJ1-5
CASSLGDSYSFQPQHF
>TRBV4-3|NA|TRBJ1-4
CASSQGLISANEKLFF
>TRBV18|NA|TRBJ1-2
CASSPGGGNYGYTF
>TRBV7-3|few|TRBJ2-1
CASSWDRGSYNEQFF
>TRBV4-1|once|TRBJ2-2
CASSQADGANTGELFF
>TRBV29-1|few|TRBJ2-7
CSVLAGGGYEQYF
>TRBV5-1|NA|TRBJ2-3
CASSDLAGGPQQTDTQYF
>TRBV18|NA|TRBJ1-1
CASSSGQGANTEAFF
>TRBV18|NA|TRBJ1-1
CASSPMNTEAFF
>TRBV7-2|NA|TRBJ1-1
CASSLELRTPMNTEAFF